The 6 T cell receptor beta chains reported below all come from one sample, sequenced in a study of neoadjuvant anti-PD-1 for oral cavity cancer. TCRdb's table, derived via immunoSEQ multiplex PCR, lists solely in-frame clones and lacks some. The sample lists 6,600 or so clones; around 40% were seen once. This material consisted of tumor tissue, taken before nivolumab (anti-PD-1) treatment. The source of these receptors is a person aged 40 to 85 with oral cavity squamous cell carcinoma.

The chain has TRBV5-5 and TRBJ2-3, with D perhaps matching TRBD1 or TRBD2 (5 bases each). Germline lookup yields CDR1 SGHKS and CDR2 YYEKEE (reference sequence). The V and J ends lost 1 base and 4 bases respectively, with 10 bases between them. The CDR3 has 14 residues. CDR3: CASSLIQGADTQYF. In nucleotides, the CDR3 is TGTGCCAGCAGCTTGATCCAGGGAGCAGATACGCAGTATTTT.

The rearrangement uses TRBV7-2 and TRBJ1-2, with D hard to call. This CDR3 has 13 amino acids. CDR1 and CDR2 from the germline V gene are SGHTA and FQGNSA. The V end was cut by 1 base, the J end by 5 bases, with 8 bases between. The CDR3 loop is CASSLGHLYGYTF. The CDR3 bases are TGTGCCAGCAGCTTAGGGCATCTATATGGCTACACCTTC.

This clone was counted a few times. V and J are TRBV27 and TRBJ2-2; possible D gene TRBD2, 5 bases. Germline V gene data show CDR1 as MNHEY and CDR2 as SMNVEV (reference sequence). The CDR3 contains 16 residues. Trimming stripped 8 bases from V and 0 bases from J, with 16 bases between. Written as DNA, the CDR3 is TGTGCCAGCCGTTATAACGGGGTCGCGAACACCGGGGAGCTGTTTTTT. This encodes CASRYNGVANTGELFF.

V and J are TRBV9 and TRBJ1-6, with 8 bases identical to TRBD1. Germline CDR1 SGDLS, CDR2 YYNGEE. CDR3 size: 15 residues. The trim removed 4 bases at V and 5 bases at J, leaving 5 bases unmatched. The CDR3 DNA follows: TGTGCCAGCAGCACCACAGGGGGGGATAATTCACCCCTCCACTTT. Translation gives CASSTTGGDNSPLHF.

The chain is built from TRBV7-3 and TRBJ1-5; weak D call: TRBD1 (5 bases). V shed 4 bases and J shed 6 bases, with 13 bases lying between them. The CDR3 is made up of 14 amino acids. The germline V gene encodes CDR1 SGHTA and CDR2 FQGTGA. CDR3 residues: CASSSRGGGQPQHF. The CDR3 region has the DNA TGTGCCAGCAGCTCCCGCGGGGGAGGTCAGCCCCAGCATTTT.

This clone counts as medium-sized. The chain is built from TRBV5-6 and TRBJ1-4; 8 bases are shared with TRBD1. The CDR3 runs to 14 residues. V lost 4 bases, J lost 8 bases, and 7 bases stayed unmatched. Germline loops: CDR1 SGHDT, CDR2 YYEEEE. CDR3: CASSLRTGSEKLFF. The CDR3 DNA is TGTGCCAGCAGCCTACGGACAGGGTCAGAAAAACTGTTTTTT.